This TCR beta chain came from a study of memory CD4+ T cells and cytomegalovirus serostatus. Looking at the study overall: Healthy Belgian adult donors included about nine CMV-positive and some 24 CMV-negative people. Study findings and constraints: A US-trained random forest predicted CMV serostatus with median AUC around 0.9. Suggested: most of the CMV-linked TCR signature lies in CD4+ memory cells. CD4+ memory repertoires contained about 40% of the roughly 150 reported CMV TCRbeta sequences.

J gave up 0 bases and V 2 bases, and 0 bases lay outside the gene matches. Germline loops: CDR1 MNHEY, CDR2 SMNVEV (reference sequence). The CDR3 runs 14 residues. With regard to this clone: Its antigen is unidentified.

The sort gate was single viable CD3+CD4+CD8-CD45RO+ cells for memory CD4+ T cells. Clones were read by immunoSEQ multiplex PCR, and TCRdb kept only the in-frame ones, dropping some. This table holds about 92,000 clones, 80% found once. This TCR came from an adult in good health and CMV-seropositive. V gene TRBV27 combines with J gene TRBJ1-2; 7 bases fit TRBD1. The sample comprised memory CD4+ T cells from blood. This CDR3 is CASSLGTANYGYTF. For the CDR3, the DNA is TGTGCCAGCAGTTTAGGGACAGCTAACTATGGCTACACCTTC.